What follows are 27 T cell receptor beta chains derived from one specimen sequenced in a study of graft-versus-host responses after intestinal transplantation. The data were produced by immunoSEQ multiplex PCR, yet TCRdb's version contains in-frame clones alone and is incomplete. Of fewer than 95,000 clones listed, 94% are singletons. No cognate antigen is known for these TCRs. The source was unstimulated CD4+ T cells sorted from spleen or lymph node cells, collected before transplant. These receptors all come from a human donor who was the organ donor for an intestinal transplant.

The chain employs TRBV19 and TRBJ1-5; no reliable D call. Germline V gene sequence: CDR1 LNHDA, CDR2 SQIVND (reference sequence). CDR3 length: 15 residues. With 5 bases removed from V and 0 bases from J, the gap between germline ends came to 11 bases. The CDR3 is CASSRRENSNQPQHF. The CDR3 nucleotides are TGTGCCAGTAGTCGGAGGGAGAATAGCAATCAGCCCCAGCATTTT.

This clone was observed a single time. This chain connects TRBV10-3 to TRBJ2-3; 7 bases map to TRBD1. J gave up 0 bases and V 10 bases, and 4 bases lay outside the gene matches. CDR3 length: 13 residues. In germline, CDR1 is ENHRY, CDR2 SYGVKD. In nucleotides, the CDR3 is TGTGCCACCGGGACAGCTAGCACAGATACGCAGTATTTT. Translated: CATGTASTDTQYF.

In DNA form, the CDR3 reads TGCGCCAGCAGCTTTAGGGGACAGGGTGAAAATGAGCAGTTCTTC. This gives the protein CASSFRGQGENEQFF. The chain recombines TRBV5-1 with TRBJ2-1, with TRBD1 matching 9 bases. From germline, CDR1 is SGHRS and CDR2 YFSETQ. V gave up 2 bases and J gave up 7 bases; unmatched junction bases: 7. The CDR3 loop spans 15 amino acids.

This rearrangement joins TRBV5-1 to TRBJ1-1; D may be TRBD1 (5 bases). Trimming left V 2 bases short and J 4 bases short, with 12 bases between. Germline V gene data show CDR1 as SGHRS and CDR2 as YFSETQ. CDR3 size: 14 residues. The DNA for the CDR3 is TGCGCCAGCAGCTTTCGGCAGGGACGCACTGAAGCTTTCTTT. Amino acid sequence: CASSFRQGRTEAFF.

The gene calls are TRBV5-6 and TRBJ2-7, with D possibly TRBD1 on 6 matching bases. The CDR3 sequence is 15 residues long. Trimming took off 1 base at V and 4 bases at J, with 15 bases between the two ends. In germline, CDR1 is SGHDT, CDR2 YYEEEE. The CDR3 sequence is CASSLLSTGFYEQYF. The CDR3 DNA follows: TGTGCCAGCAGCTTGTTGTCGACAGGATTTTACGAGCAGTACTTC.

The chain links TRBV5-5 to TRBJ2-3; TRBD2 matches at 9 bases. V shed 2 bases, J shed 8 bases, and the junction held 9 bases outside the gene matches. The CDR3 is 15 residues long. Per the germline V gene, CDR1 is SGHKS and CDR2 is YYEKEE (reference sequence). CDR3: CASSFVDGTSFTQYF. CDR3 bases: TGTGCCAGCAGCTTTGTAGACGGGACTAGCTTTACGCAGTATTTT.

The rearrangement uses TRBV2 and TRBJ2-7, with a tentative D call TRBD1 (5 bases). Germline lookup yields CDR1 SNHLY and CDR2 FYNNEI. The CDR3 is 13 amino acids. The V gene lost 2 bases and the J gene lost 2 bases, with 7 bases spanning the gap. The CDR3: CASSERQTYEQYF. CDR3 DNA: TGTGCCAGCAGTGAACGACAGACCTACGAGCAGTACTTC.

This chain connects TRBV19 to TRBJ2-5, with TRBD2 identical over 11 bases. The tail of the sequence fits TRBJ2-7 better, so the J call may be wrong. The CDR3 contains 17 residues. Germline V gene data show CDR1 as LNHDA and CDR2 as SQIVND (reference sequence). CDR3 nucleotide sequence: TGTGCCAGTAGTATGTATCCGCCGGGACTAGCGGCCTACGAGCAGTACTTC. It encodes CASSMYPPGLAAYEQYF.

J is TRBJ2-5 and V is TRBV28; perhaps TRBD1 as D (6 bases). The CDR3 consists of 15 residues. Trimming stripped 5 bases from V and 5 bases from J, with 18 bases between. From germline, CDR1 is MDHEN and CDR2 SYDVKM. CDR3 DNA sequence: TGTGCCAGCAGTAACCGACAGGCCCAGTGGGAGACCCAGTACTTC. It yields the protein CASSNRQAQWETQYF.

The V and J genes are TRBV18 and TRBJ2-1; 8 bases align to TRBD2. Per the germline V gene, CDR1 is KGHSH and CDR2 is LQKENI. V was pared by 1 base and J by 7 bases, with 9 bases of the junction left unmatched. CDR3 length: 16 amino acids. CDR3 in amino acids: CASSPRAGGAFNEQFF. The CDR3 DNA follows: TGTGCCAGCTCACCACGGGCCGGGGGGGCCTTTAATGAGCAGTTCTTC.

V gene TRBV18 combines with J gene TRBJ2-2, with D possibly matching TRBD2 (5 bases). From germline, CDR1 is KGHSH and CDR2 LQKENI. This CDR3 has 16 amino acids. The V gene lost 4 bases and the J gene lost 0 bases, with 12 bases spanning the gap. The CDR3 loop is CASSRELVSNTGELFF. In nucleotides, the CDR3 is TGTGCCAGCTCACGGGAACTAGTTTCGAACACCGGGGAGCTGTTTTTT.

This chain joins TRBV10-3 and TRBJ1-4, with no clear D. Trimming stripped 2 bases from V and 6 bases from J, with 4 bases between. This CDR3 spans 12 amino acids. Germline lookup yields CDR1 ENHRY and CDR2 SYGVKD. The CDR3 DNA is TGTGCCATCAGTGAGGGTCATGAAAAACTGTTTTTT. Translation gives CAISEGHEKLFF.

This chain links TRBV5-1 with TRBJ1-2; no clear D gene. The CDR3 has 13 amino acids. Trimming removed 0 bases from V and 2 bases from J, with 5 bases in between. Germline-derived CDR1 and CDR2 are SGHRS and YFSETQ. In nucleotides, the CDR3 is TGCGCCAGCAGCTTGGGTCCAAACTATGGCTACACCTTC. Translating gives CASSLGPNYGYTF.

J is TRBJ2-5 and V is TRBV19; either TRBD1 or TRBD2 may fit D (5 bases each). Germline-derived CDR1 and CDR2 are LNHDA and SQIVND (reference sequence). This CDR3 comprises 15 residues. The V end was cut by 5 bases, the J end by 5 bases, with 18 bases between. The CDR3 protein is CASSVGTSWKETQYF. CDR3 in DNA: TGTGCCAGTAGTGTCGGGACGTCGTGGAAGGAGACCCAGTACTTC.

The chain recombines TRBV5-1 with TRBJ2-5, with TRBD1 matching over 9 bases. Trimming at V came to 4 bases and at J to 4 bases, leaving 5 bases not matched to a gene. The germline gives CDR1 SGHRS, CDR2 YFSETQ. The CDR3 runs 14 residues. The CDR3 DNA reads TGCGCCAGCAGCGGGACAGGGCCATCAGAGACCCAGTACTTC. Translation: CASSGTGPSETQYF.

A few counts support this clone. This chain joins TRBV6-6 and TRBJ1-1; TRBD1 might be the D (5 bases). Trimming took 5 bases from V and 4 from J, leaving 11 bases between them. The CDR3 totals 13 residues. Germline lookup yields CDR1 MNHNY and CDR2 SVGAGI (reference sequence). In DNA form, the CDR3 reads TGTGCCAGCAGTCCGAGTCAGGGCACTGAAGCTTTCTTT. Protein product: CASSPSQGTEAFF.

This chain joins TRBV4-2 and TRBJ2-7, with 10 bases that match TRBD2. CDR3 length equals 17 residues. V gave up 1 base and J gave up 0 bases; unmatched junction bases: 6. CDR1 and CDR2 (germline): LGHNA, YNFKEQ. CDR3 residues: CASSQVASGGDSYEQYF. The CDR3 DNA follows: TGTGCCAGCAGCCAAGTAGCTAGCGGGGGCGACTCCTACGAGCAGTACTTC.

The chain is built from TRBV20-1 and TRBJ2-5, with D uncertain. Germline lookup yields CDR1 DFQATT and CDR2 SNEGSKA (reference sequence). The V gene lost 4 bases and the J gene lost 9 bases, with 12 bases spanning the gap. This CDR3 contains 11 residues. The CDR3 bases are TGCAGTGCTATCAACGGAGACGCCCAGTACTTC. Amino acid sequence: CSAINGDAQYF.

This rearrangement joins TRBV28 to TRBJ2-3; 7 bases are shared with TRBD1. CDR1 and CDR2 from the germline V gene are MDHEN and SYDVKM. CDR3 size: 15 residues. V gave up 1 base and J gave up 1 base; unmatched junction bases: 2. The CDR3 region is CASSLSGGGTDTQYF. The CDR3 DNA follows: TGTGCCAGCAGTTTATCAGGGGGAGGCACAGATACGCAGTATTTT.

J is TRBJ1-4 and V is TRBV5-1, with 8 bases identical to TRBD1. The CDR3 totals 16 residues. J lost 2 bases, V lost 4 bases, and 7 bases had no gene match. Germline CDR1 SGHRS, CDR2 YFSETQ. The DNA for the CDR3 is TGCGCCAGCAGCCCGACCCAGGGGGCTACTAATGAAAAACTGTTTTTT. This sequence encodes CASSPTQGATNEKLFF. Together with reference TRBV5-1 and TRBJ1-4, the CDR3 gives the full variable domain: KAGVTQTPRYLIKTRGQQVTLSCSPISGHRSVSWYQQTPGQGLQFLFEYFSETQRNKGNFPGRFSGRQFSNSRSEMNVSTLELGDSALYLCASSPTQGATNEKLFFGSGTQLSVL.

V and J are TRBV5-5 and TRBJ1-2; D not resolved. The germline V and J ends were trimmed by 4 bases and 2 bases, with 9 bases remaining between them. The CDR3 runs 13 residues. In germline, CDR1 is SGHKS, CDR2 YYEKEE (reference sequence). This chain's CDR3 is CASSREGNYGYTF. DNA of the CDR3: TGTGCCAGCAGCCGGGAAGGGAACTATGGCTACACCTTC.

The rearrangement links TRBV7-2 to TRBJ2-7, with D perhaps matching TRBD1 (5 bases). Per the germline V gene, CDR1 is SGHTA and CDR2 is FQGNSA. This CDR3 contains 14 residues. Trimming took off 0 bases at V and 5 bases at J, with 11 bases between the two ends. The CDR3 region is CASSLATVSNEQYF. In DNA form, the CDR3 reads TGTGCCAGCAGCTTAGCGACAGTCTCTAACGAGCAGTACTTC.

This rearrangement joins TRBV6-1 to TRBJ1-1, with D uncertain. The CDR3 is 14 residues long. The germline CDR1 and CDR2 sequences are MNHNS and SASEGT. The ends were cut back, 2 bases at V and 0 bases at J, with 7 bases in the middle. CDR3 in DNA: TGTGCCAGCAGTGAACAACGAGTGAACACTGAAGCTTTCTTT. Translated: CASSEQRVNTEAFF.

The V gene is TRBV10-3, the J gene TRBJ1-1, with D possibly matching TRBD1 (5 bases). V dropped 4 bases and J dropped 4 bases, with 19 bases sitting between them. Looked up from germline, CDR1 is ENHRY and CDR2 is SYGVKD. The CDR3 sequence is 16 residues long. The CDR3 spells CAISATRDRSSTEAFF. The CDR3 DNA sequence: TGTGCCATCAGTGCCACCAGGGATAGGTCTTCCACTGAAGCTTTCTTT.

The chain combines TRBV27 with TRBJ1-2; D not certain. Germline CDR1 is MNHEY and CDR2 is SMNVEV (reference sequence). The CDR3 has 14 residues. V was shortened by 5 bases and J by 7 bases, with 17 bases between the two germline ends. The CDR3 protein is CASSPGSFSSGYTF. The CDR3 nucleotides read TGTGCCAGCAGTCCGGGGTCTTTTAGTTCTGGCTACACCTTC.

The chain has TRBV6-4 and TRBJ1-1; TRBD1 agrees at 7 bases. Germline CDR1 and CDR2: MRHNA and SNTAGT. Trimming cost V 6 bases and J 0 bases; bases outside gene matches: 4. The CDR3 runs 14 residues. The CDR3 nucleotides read TGTGCCAGCAGGGAGGACAGGCTGAACACTGAAGCTTTCTTT. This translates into CASREDRLNTEAFF.

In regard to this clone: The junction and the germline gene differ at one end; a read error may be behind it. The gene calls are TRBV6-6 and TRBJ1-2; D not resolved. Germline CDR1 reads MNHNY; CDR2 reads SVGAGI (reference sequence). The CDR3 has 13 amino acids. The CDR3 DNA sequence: TGTGCCAGCGGTCCCCTTGGGGAATATGGCCACACCTTC. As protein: CASGPLGEYGHTF.